This TCR beta chain was sequenced in a study of PD-1 blockade in classical Hodgkin lymphoma. Overall study results and limits: Repertoire differences lack defined causes, possibly disease activity or prior therapy. Newly diagnosed patients reportedly trailed healthy donors in baseline TCR diversity. Before treatment, complete responders showed about the same diversity as newly diagnosed patients.

Noted time point: cycle 4 day 1 (C4D1), after 6 weeks of nivolumab. Patients all relapsed after autologous stem cell transplantation, and there was variation in brentuximab vedotin exposure. The study isolated CD8+ T cells from thawed PBMCs by magnetic negative selection. This clone was counted once. Its antigen is unidentified. This table comes from immunoSEQ multiplex PCR, and its TCRdb copy is limited to in-frame clones, with some not included. The table includes several thousand clones, 60% to 80% detected once. The sequence was collected from a human donor with classical Hodgkin lymphoma. The source material was CD8+ T cells from blood, sampled before the fourth cycle of nivolumab.

The CDR3 coding sequence is TGCGCCAGCAGCCAAGGAACAGGGGATGCTTACGAGCAGTACTTC. This translates into CASSQGTGDAYEQYF. The V gene is TRBV4-1, the J gene TRBJ2-7, with TRBD1 matching 7 bases. CDR1 and CDR2 from the germline V gene are MGHRA and YSYEKL. The CDR3 is 15 residues long. V shed 1 base, J shed 4 bases, and the junction held 7 bases outside the gene matches.